The clone carrying this T cell receptor (beta chain) was seen only a few times. The data were obtained in a study of cytomegalovirus exposure and HLA in healthy donors. PCR amplification relied on 60 Vbeta primers (plus 13 Jbeta primers). Assay used: immunoSEQ multiplex PCR; TCRdb lists only in-frame clones, some missing. The sample consists of about 120,000 clones, about four fifths of them appearing once. The V gene end was trimmed by 5 bases and the J gene end by 3 bases; junction bases not matched to a gene: 8. This CDR3 comprises 17 residues. Germline values: CDR1 LGHNA, CDR2 YSLEER. This sequence was found in a man aged 30 to 45 in good health and CMV-seropositive. The source material was PBMCs. The chain employs TRBV4-3 and TRBJ2-2, with 11 bases aligning to TRBD2. The DNA for the CDR3 is TGCGCCAGCAGCTTCCGTGGGACTAGCGGTTACACCGGGGAGCTGTTTTTT. Its protein is CASSFRGTSGYTGELFF.